A selection of T cell receptor beta chains follows, all from one sample in a study of CD8 T cells in Susac syndrome. TCRdb itself ran the immunoSEQ multiplex PCR reads through MiXCR, one entry per CDR3 protein. The sample shows tens of thousands of distinct CDR3 sequences, 90% to 95% of them seen only once. Sequenced material: CD8+ T cells from PBMCs. Receptors originate from a human donor with Susac syndrome. The CDR3 runs from the conserved cysteine through the conserved F or W. A D gene is named only where the DNA matches it firmly. Clone size is stated in some rows and not others, as once, few, many or a class when expanded.

v_call: TRBV13; clone_size: .; j_call: TRBJ2-3; d_call: TRBD2; cdr3_aa: CASSSAGLAGVSTDTQYF; cdr3_nt: TGTGCCAGCAGCTCCGCCGGTCTAGCGGGGGTAAGCACAGATACGCAGTATTTT
v_call: TRBV3-1; clone_size: .; j_call: TRBJ1-1; d_call: TRBD1; cdr3_aa: CASSPRIGQGRMNTEAFF; cdr3_nt: TGTGCCAGCAGCCCCCGGATAGGACAGGGGCGCATGAACACTGAAGCTTTCTTT
v_call: TRBV19; clone_size: .; j_call: TRBJ2-2; d_call: .; cdr3_aa: CASTPGLKWDTGELFF; cdr3_nt: TGTGCCAGTACCCCGGGTCTAAAATGGGACACCGGGGAGCTGTTTTTT
v_call: TRBV25-1; clone_size: .; j_call: TRBJ2-1; d_call: .; cdr3_aa: CASSELGQEQFF; cdr3_nt: TGTGCCAGCAGTGAACTAGGTCAGGAGCAGTTCTTC
v_call: TRBV7-8; clone_size: .; j_call: TRBJ2-1; d_call: TRBD2; cdr3_aa: CASSSSSGPAYNEQFF; cdr3_nt: TGTGCCAGCAGCTCCTCTAGCGGACCCGCGTACAATGAGCAGTTCTTC
v_call: TRBV4-3; clone_size: .; j_call: TRBJ2-1; d_call: TRBD2; cdr3_aa: CASSQESGGAAYNEQFF; cdr3_nt: TGCGCCAGCAGCCAAGAAAGCGGGGGGGCCGCCTACAATGAGCAGTTCTTC
v_call: TRBV24-1; clone_size: few; j_call: TRBJ2-1; d_call: .; cdr3_aa: CATSDFFPGEQFF; cdr3_nt: TGTGCCACCAGTGATTTCTTCCCGGGGGAGCAGTTCTTC
v_call: TRBV5-1; clone_size: .; j_call: TRBJ2-5; d_call: .; cdr3_aa: CASSLAVIRGRQETQYF; cdr3_nt: TGCGCCAGCAGCTTGGCCGTAATACGTGGAAGACAAGAGACCCAGTACTTC
v_call: TRBV10-2; clone_size: .; j_call: TRBJ2-7; d_call: .; cdr3_aa: CASSERQKSYEQYF; cdr3_nt: TGCGCCAGCAGTGAAAGACAGAAGTCCTACGAGCAGTACTTC
v_call: TRBV28; clone_size: .; j_call: TRBJ1-2; d_call: .; cdr3_aa: CASSTSGGFYGYTF; cdr3_nt: TGTGCCAGCAGTACCTCTGGGGGGTTCTATGGCTACACCTTC
v_call: TRBV5-1; clone_size: .; j_call: TRBJ2-7; d_call: TRBD2; cdr3_aa: CASSLTPSGTYEQYF; cdr3_nt: TGCGCCAGCAGCTTGACCCCAAGCGGGACCTACGAGCAGTACTTC